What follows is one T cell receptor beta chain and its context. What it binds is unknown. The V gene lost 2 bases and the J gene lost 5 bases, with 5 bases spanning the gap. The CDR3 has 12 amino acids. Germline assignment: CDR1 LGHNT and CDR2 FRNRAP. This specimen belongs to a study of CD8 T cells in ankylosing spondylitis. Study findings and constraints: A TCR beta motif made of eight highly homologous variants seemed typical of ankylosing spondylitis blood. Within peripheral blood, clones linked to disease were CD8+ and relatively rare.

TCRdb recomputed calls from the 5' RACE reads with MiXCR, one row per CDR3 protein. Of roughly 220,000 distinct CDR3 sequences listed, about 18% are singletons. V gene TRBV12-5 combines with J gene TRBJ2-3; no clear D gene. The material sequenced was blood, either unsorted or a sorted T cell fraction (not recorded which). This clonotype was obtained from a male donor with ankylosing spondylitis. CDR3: CASGLYGDTQYF. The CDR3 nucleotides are TGTGCTAGTGGTTTGTATGGAGATACGCAGTATTTT.